This TCR beta chain was identified during a study of early T cells in non-severe SARS-CoV-2 infection. Trimming cost V 3 bases and J 6 bases, with 15 bases left between them. The CDR3 spans 14 residues. The germline gives CDR1 DFQATT, CDR2 SNEGSKA (reference sequence). TCRdb itself ran the 5' RACE reads through MiXCR, one entry per CDR3 protein. The sample shows 75,000 to 90,000 distinct CDR3 sequences, about 13% of them seen only once. This chain joins TRBV20-1 and TRBJ1-5, with a possible D match to TRBD1 (5 bases). The sequence came from an adult who was a healthcare worker with PCR-confirmed SARS-CoV-2 infection or an uninfected control (not recorded which). Material: whole blood. The CDR3: CSASILGGSQPQHF. CDR3 bases: TGCAGTGCTAGCATCCTTGGGGGGAGTCAGCCCCAGCATTTT.